This T cell receptor (beta chain) was identified in a study of follicular helper T cells after annual influenza vaccination. The CDR3 covers 15 residues. V shed 3 bases and J 4 bases; nucleotides not matched to a gene: 8. Germline assignment: CDR1 SGHNT and CDR2 YYREEE (reference sequence). Time point: 2013-2014 season, 7 days after vaccination. Adults received seasonal inactivated influenza vaccine, with sorted blood CD4 subsets sequenced before and after. Clones were sequenced by immunoSEQ multiplex PCR, and TCRdb holds only the in-frame ones, with some missing. The repertoire holds some 5,200 clones, with approximately 90% as singletons.

J is TRBJ2-5 and V is TRBV5-4; 8 bases fit TRBD2. The sequence derives from an adult who received the influenza vaccine. The sequencing here drew on CXCR5+ CD38- circulating T follicular helper cells from blood, taken 7 days after influenza vaccination. The subset is: circulating Tfh, non-naive CD4+CXCR5+PD-1+ (ICOS+CD38+ or ICOS-CD38-). The CDR3 DNA follows: TGTGCCAGCAGCTACCGGACGGGGGGGACAGAGACCCAGTACTTC. Protein product: CASSYRTGGTETQYF.